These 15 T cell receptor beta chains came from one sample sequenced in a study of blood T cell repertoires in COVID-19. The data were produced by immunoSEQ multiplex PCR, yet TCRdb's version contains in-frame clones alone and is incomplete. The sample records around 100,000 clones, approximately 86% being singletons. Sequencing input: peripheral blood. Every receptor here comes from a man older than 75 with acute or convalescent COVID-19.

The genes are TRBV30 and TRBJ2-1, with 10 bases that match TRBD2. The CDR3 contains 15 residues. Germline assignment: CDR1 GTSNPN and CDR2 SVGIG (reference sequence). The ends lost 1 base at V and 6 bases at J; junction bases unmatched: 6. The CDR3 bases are TGTGCCTGGAGTGCTACTAGCGGGACGCGCAATGAGCAGTTCTTC. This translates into CAWSATSGTRNEQFF.

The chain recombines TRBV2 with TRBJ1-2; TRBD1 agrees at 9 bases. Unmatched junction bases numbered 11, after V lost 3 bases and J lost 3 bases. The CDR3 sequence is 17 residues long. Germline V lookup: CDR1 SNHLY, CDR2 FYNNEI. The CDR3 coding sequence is TGTGCCAGCAGTGACTCGTCCTCGGGACAGGGTGACTATGGCTACACCTTC. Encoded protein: CASSDSSSGQGDYGYTF.

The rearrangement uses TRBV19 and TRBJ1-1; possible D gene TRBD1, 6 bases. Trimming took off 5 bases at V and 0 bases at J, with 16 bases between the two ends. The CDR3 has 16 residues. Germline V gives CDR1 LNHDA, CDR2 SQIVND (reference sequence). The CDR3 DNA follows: TGTGCCAGTAGTCCCCTCGATGGGACATTGAACACTGAAGCTTTCTTT. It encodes CASSPLDGTLNTEAFF. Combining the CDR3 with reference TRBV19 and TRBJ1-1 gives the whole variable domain DGGITQSPKYLFRKEGQNVTLSCEQNLNHDAMYWYRQDPGQGLRLIYYSQIVNDFQKGDIAEGYSVSREKKESFPLTVTSAQKNPTAFYLCASSPLDGTLNTEAFFGQGTRLTVV.

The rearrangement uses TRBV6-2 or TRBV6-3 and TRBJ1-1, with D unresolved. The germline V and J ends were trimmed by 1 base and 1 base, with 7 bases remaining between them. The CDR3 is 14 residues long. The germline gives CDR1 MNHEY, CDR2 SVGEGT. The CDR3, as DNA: TGTGCCAGCAGTTACTGGCAGGCGAACACTGAAGCTTTCTTT. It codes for CASSYWQANTEAFF.

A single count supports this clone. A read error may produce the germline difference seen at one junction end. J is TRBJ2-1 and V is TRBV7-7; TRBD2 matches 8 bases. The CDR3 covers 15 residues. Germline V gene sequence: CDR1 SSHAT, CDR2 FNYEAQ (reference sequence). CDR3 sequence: CASSLEAGGYNEQFF. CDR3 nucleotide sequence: TGTGCTAGCAGCCTAGAGGCGGGAGGTTACAATGAGCAGTTCTTC.

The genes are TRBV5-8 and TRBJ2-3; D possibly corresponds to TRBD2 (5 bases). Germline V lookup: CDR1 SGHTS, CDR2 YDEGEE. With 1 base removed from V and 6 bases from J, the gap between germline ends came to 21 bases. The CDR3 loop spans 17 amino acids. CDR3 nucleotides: TGTGCCAGCAGCTTGTTCTTGGGAGCGGACCGAAAGGATACGCAGTATTTT. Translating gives CASSLFLGADRKDTQYF.

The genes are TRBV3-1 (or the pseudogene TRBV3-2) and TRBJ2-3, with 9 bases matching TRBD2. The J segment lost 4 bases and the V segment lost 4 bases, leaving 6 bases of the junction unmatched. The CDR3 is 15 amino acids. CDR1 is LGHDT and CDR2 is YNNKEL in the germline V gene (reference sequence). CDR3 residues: CASSPGLAGSDTQYF. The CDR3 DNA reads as TGTGCCAGCAGCCCCGGGCTAGCGGGATCAGATACGCAGTATTTT.

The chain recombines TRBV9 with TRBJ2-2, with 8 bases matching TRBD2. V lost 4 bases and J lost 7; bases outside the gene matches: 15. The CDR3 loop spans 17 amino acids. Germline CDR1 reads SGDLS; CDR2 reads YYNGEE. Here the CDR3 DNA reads TGTGCCAGCAGCCCCGGGGGGGAGGCCGGGTTCTTCGGGGAGCTGTTTTTT. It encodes CASSPGGEAGFFGELFF.

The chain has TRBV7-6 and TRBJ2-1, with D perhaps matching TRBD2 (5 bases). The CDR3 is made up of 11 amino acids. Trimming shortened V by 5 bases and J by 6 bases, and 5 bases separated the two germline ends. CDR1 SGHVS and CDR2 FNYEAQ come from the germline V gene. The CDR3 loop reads CASSRGNEQFF. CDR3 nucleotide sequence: TGTGCCAGCAGCCGGGGCAATGAGCAGTTCTTC.

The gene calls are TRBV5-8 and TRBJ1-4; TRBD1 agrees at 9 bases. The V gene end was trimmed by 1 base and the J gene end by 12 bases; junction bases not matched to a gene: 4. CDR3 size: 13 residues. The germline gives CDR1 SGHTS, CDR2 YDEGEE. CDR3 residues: CASSLTGGVELFF. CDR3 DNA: TGTGCCAGCAGCTTGACAGGGGGCGTTGAACTGTTTTTT.

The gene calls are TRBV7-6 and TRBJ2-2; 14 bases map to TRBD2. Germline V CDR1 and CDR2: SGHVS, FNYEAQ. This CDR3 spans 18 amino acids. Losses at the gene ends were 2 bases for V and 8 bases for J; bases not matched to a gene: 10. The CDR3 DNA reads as TGTGCCAGCAGCTTATACCAGACTAGCGGGAGGGCTGCAGGGGAGCTGTTTTTT. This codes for CASSLYQTSGRAAGELFF.

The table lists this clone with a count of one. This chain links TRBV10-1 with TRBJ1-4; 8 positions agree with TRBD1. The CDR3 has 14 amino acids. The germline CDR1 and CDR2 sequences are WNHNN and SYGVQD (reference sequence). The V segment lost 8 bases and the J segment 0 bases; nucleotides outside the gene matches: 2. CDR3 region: CASRTGPTNEKLFF. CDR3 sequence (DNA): TGCGCCAGCCGGACAGGGCCAACTAATGAAAAACTGTTTTTT.

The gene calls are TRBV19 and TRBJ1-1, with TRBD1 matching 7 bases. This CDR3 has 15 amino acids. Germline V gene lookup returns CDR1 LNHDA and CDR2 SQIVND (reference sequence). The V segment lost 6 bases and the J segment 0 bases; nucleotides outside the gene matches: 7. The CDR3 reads CASSLATGVNTEAFF. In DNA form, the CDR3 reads TGTGCCAGTAGCTTAGCCACAGGGGTGAACACTGAAGCTTTCTTT.

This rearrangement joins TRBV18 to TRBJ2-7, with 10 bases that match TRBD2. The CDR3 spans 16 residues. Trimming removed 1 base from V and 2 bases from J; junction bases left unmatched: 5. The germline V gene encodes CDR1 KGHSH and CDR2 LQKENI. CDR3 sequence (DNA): TGTGCCAGCTCACCACTGAGCGGGAGGGCGGCCTACGAGCAGTACTTC. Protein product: CASSPLSGRAAYEQYF.

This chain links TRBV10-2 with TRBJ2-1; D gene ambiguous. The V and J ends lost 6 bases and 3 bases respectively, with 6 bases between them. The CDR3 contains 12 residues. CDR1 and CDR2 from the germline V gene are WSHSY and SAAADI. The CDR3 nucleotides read TGCGCCAGCAGGTCCTACTACAATGAGCAGTTCTTC. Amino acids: CASRSYYNEQFF.